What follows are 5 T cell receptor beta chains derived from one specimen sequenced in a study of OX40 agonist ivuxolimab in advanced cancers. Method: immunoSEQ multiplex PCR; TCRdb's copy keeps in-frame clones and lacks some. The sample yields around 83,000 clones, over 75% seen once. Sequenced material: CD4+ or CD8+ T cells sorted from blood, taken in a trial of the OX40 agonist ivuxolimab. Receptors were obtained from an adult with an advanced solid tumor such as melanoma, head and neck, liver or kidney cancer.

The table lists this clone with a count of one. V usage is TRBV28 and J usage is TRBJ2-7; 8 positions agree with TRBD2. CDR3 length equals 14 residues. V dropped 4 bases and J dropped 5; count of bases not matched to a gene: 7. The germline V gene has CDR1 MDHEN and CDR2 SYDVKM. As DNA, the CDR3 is TGTGCCAGCAGTTATGGGACTAGGACTAACGAGCAGTACTTC. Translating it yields CASSYGTRTNEQYF.

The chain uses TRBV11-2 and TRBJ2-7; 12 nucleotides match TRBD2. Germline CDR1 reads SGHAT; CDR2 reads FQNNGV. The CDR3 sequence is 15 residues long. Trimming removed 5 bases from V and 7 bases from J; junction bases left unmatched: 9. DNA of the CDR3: TGTGCCAGCAGCCGACTAGCGGGAGATCCAGAAGAGCAGTACTTC. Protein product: CASSRLAGDPEEQYF. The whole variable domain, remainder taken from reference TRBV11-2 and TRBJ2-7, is EAGVAQSPRYKIIEKRQSVAFWCNPISGHATLYWYQQILGQGPKLLIQFQNNGVVDDSQLPKDRFSAERLKGVDSTLKIQPAKLEDSAVYLCASSRLAGDPEEQYFGPGTRLTVT.

The CDR3 DNA sequence: TGTGCCAGCAGCTCACAGGGGGCGCGGGATGAAAAACTGTTTTTT. It yields the protein CASSSQGARDEKLFF. The chain joins TRBV7-9 to TRBJ1-4, with 9 bases identical to TRBD1. Germline V gives CDR1 SEHNR, CDR2 FQNEAQ (reference sequence). The trim removed 4 bases at V and 6 bases at J, leaving 6 bases unmatched. This CDR3 spans 15 amino acids. Filled out from reference TRBV7-9 and TRBJ1-4, the complete variable domain reads DTGVSQNPRHKITKRGQNVTFRCDPISEHNRLYWYRQTLGQGPEFLTYFQNEAQLEKSRLLSDRFSAERPKGSFSTLEIQRTEQGDSAMYLCASSSQGARDEKLFFGSGTQLSVL.

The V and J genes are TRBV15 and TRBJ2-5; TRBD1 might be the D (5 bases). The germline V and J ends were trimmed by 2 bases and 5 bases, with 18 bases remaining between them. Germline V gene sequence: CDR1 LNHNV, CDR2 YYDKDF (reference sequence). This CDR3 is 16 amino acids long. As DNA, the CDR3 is TGTGCCACCAGCAGATACGAGGCAGGGCGACGGGAGACCCAGTACTTC. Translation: CATSRYEAGRRETQYF.

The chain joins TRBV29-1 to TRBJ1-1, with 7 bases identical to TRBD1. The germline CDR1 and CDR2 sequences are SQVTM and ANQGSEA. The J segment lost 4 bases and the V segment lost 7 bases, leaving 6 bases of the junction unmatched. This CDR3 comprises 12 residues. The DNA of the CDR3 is TGCAGCGCCATGACAGGGTTCACTGAAGCTTTCTTT. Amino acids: CSAMTGFTEAFF.